The clone carrying this T cell receptor (beta chain) came up a few times. Its specificity is not known. These data come from a study of T cells after yellow fever vaccination. Notes on the study in general: Weaker, the secondary response peaked sooner, at day 5 versus 15. The CD4 compartment and the CD8 compartment contained a small share of clonotypes in common. Boosting was followed by the reappearance of most primary-vaccination clones (about 96% CD4, around 86% CD8).

Production of TCR cDNA was by 5'RACE template switching, which also added a universal primer site and UMIs. TCRdb re-derived calls from the 5' RACE reads in MiXCR, one entry per CDR3 protein. The table has around 320,000 distinct CDR3 sequences, less than 9.5% seen once. The CDR3 length is 16 residues. The germline V and J ends were trimmed by 6 bases and 0 bases, with 15 bases remaining between them. The sequencing here drew on CD4+ T cells sorted from PBMCs, taken 5 days after the yellow fever booster vaccination. The chain uses TRBV12-3 or TRBV12-4 and TRBJ2-1; D is possibly TRBD1 or TRBD2 (5 bases each). The sequence came from a man aged 18 to 29 who received the YFV17D yellow fever vaccine. CDR3 in amino acids: CASSRRWGSSYNEQFF. The DNA for the CDR3 is TGTGCCAGCAGCCGACGGTGGGGGAGCTCCTACAATGAGCAGTTCTTC.